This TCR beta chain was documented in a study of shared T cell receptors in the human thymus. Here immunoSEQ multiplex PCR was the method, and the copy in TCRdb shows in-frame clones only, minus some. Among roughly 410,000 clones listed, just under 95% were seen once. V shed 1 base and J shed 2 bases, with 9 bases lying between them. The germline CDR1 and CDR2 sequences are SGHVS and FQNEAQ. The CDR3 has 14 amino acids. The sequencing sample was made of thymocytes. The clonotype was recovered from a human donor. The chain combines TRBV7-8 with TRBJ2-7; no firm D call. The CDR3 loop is CASSLDCSTYEQYF. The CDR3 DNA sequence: TGTGCCAGCAGCTTAGACTGCTCTACCTACGAGCAGTACTTC.